These 7 T cell receptor beta chains came from one sample sequenced in a study of T cell responses to AZD1222 COVID-19 vaccine. The assay was immunoSEQ multiplex PCR, and TCRdb's table has in-frame clones only and misses some. The table shows some 140,000 clones, with almost 85% occurring only once. The sequences come from peripheral blood, collected 28 days after the second dose of the MenACWY control vaccine. The receptors were sampled from an adult who received the MenACWY meningococcal vaccine as a control.

The V gene is TRBV30, the J gene TRBJ1-4; tentatively, D is TRBD1 (5 bases). Trimming stripped 4 bases from V and 8 bases from J, with 17 bases between. The CDR3 is 14 amino acids. Per the germline V gene, CDR1 is GTSNPN and CDR2 is SVGIG (reference sequence). CDR3 in amino acids: CAWTLGESGEKLFF. Here the CDR3 DNA reads TGTGCCTGGACGTTGGGGGAGAGTGGCGAAAAACTGTTTTTT.

The chain links TRBV9 to TRBJ2-2, with TRBD2 matching 14 bases. CDR3 length: 17 amino acids. V gave up 3 bases and J gave up 5 bases; unmatched junction bases: 6. CDR1 and CDR2 (germline): SGDLS, YYNGEE. The CDR3 DNA is TGTGCCAGCAGCGCGGGACTAGCGGGAGCTATAACCGGGGAGCTGTTTTTT. This sequence encodes CASSAGLAGAITGELFF. Full variable domain (missing parts from reference TRBV9 and TRBJ2-2): DSGVTQTPKHLITATGQRVTLRCSPRSGDLSVYWYQQSLDQGLQFLIQYYNGEERAKGNILERFSAQQFPDLHSELNLSSLELGDSALYFCASSAGLAGAITGELFFGEGSRLTVL.

The chain combines TRBV5-1 with TRBJ1-2; D is perhaps TRBD1 (6 bases). The CDR3 length is 14 residues. Trimming took 4 bases from V and 5 from J, leaving 15 bases between them. CDR1 is SGHRS and CDR2 is YFSETQ in the germline V gene. Here the CDR3 DNA reads TGCGCCAGCAGCCCTGCTGGCAGGGGTTATGGCTACACCTTC. The encoded protein is CASSPAGRGYGYTF. The variable domain in full, completed from reference TRBV5-1 and TRBJ1-2, reads KAGVTQTPRYLIKTRGQQVTLSCSPISGHRSVSWYQQTPGQGLQFLFEYFSETQRNKGNFPGRFSGRQFSNSRSEMNVSTLELGDSALYLCASSPAGRGYGYTFGSGTRLTVV.

The chain employs TRBV3-1 (or the pseudogene TRBV3-2) and TRBJ1-1; a weak D match, TRBD1 (6 bases). This CDR3 contains 12 residues. Germline CDR1 LGHDT, CDR2 YNNKEL (reference sequence). V gave up 8 bases and J gave up 5 bases, with 12 bases separating them. Written as DNA, the CDR3 is TGTGCCAGCGATTTAGGGGGAACTGAAGCTTTCTTT. Its protein product is CASDLGGTEAFF.

The genes are TRBV5-1 and TRBJ1-3; unclear D gene. CDR1 is SGHRS and CDR2 is YFSETQ in the germline V gene. V was cut by 0 bases and J by 0 bases, with 13 bases left in between. This CDR3 region has 17 residues. The CDR3 sequence is CASSLAGTLSSGNTIYF. CDR3 sequence (DNA): TGCGCCAGCAGCTTGGCCGGCACACTGAGCTCTGGAAACACCATATATTTT.

The chain couples TRBV7-2 to TRBJ1-1, with 8 bases that match TRBD1. Trimming removed 2 bases from V and 3 bases from J; junction bases left unmatched: 2. The germline gives CDR1 SGHTA, CDR2 FQGNSA. This CDR3 is built from 14 residues. The CDR3: CASSLTGGDTEAFF. The CDR3 nucleotides are TGTGCCAGCAGCTTAACAGGGGGAGACACTGAAGCTTTCTTT.

V gene TRBV5-1 combines with J gene TRBJ1-1, with D hard to call. CDR3 length: 14 amino acids. V was cut by 3 bases and J by 5 bases, with 14 bases left in between. Germline values: CDR1 SGHRS, CDR2 YFSETQ. CDR3 DNA sequence: TGCGCCAGCAGCTCGGTGGATGGGCGGACTGAAGCTTTCTTT. Translation gives CASSSVDGRTEAFF. Using reference TRBV5-1 and TRBJ1-1 for the parts outside the CDR3, the full variable domain is KAGVTQTPRYLIKTRGQQVTLSCSPISGHRSVSWYQQTPGQGLQFLFEYFSETQRNKGNFPGRFSGRQFSNSRSEMNVSTLELGDSALYLCASSSVDGRTEAFFGQGTRLTVV.